The 10 T cell receptor beta chains listed next were all sequenced from one sample in a study of immune cell composition in non-small cell lung cancer. Assay: immunoSEQ multiplex PCR; the TCRdb copy retains only in-frame clones and omits some. The sample yields approximately 6,700 clones, 67% seen once. Normal lung was taken at the farthest possible site, at least 3 cm from tumour. Specimen: non-adjacent lung tissue. The origin of the receptors is a human donor with non-small cell lung cancer.

The chain has TRBV7-8 and TRBJ2-1; D gene uncertain. The CDR3 length is 14 residues. V dropped 1 base and J dropped 9 bases, with 13 bases sitting between them. Germline CDR1 and CDR2: SGHVS and FQNEAQ. CDR3 protein: CASSLVPQVVEQFF. In DNA, the CDR3 is TGTGCCAGCAGCTTAGTACCCCAGGTGGTTGAGCAGTTCTTC.

This clone was found a few times. The chain is built from TRBV6-4 and TRBJ1-2; TRBD1 agrees at 7 bases. This CDR3 region has 15 residues. The germline gives CDR1 MRHNA, CDR2 SNTAGT. The V segment lost 4 bases and the J segment 5 bases; nucleotides outside the gene matches: 10. In nucleotides, the CDR3 is TGTGCCAGCAGTGCGGAGCCGGGACAGTCTTATGGCTACACCTTC. It encodes CASSAEPGQSYGYTF.

The rearrangement uses TRBV9 and TRBJ1-6, with D maybe TRBD1 (6 bases). With 4 bases removed from V and 0 bases from J, the gap between germline ends came to 14 bases. Germline CDR1 SGDLS, CDR2 YYNGEE. The CDR3 contains 17 residues. The CDR3 protein is CASSPRQERSYNSPLHF. The CDR3 DNA reads TGTGCCAGCAGCCCCCGACAGGAACGCTCCTATAATTCACCCCTCCACTTT.

The chain carries TRBV2 and TRBJ2-2, with D possibly matching TRBD1 (6 bases). This CDR3 spans 14 amino acids. Germline V lookup: CDR1 SNHLY, CDR2 FYNNEI. Trimming left V 6 bases short and J 4 bases short, with 12 bases between. The chain's CDR3 is CASRDRVLTGELFF. The CDR3 DNA reads as TGTGCCAGCAGGGACAGAGTTCTCACCGGGGAGCTGTTTTTT. The full variable domain, its missing parts supplied by reference TRBV2 and TRBJ2-2, is EPEVTQTPSHQVTQMGQEVILRCVPISNHLYFYWYRQILGQKVEFLVSFYNNEISEKSEIFDDQFSVERPDGSNFTLKIRSTKLEDSAMYFCASRDRVLTGELFFGEGSRLTVL.

This chain uses TRBV28 with TRBJ2-5; TRBD1 agrees at 9 bases. CDR1 and CDR2 (germline): MDHEN, SYDVKM. The CDR3 runs to 13 residues. With 8 bases clipped from V and 4 bases from J, the junction kept 5 bases outside the gene matches. CDR3 sequence reads: CASLNRGRETQYF. CDR3 coding DNA: TGTGCCAGCCTTAACAGGGGGCGAGAGACCCAGTACTTC. The variable domain in full, completed from reference TRBV28 and TRBJ2-5, reads DVKVTQSSRYLVKRTGEKVFLECVQDMDHENMFWYRQDPGLGLRLIYFSYDVKMKEKGDIPEGYSVSREKKERFSLILESASTNQTSMYLCASLNRGRETQYFGPGTRLLVL.

V usage is TRBV28 and J usage is TRBJ2-7, with 8 nucleotides matching TRBD1. Trimming cost V 1 base and J 4 bases; bases outside gene matches: 6. The CDR3 is made up of 15 amino acids. Germline V gives CDR1 MDHEN, CDR2 SYDVKM. In nucleotides, the CDR3 is TGTGCCAGCAGTTTATCGACAGGGGTCAGGTACGAGCAGTACTTC. Translated, it gives CASSLSTGVRYEQYF.

The chain has TRBV29-1 and TRBJ1-2, with a tentative D call TRBD1 (6 bases). This CDR3 has 14 residues. Trimming cost V 3 bases and J 8 bases, with 19 bases left between them. Germline CDR1 reads SQVTM; CDR2 reads ANQGSEA. CDR3 sequence: CSVDVLQGTIGYTF. The DNA for the CDR3 is TGCAGCGTTGATGTATTACAGGGAACTATCGGCTACACCTTC.

This chain joins TRBV28 and TRBJ2-4, with 7 bases aligning to TRBD1. Germline-derived CDR1 and CDR2 are MDHEN and SYDVKM. The CDR3 totals 15 residues. Germline trimming cut 8 bases from V and 0 bases from J; bases unmatched to any gene: 7. CDR3 in DNA: TGTGCCAGCGGGACAGCCCAACTAGCCAAAAACATTCAGTACTTC. As protein: CASGTAQLAKNIQYF.

The rearrangement joins TRBV18 to TRBJ2-1, with 7 bases fitting TRBD2. The CDR3 extends over 16 amino acids. CDR1 and CDR2 (germline): KGHSH, LQKENI. With 6 bases clipped from V and 4 bases from J, the junction kept 12 bases outside the gene matches. CDR3 nucleotide sequence: TGTGCCAGCTCCAGGAGGAGCGGGGATACGTACAATGAGCAGTTCTTC. It translates to CASSRRSGDTYNEQFF.

Relative to its sample, this clone is large. The rearrangement links TRBV5-1 to TRBJ1-2, with 7 bases fitting TRBD1. The CDR3 runs 15 residues. V gave up 2 bases and J gave up 6 bases; unmatched junction bases: 10. From germline, CDR1 is SGHRS and CDR2 YFSETQ. CDR3 bases: TGCGCCAGCAGCTTTAACCCGGGACAGACTGATGGCTACACCTTC. Amino acid sequence: CASSFNPGQTDGYTF.